This T cell receptor (beta chain) derives from a study of shared clonotypes between healthy human individuals. Study information: Contributing individuals were a couple of females and a few males aged 18 to 49.

Extraction of genomic DNA in unsorted samples used 86 million or so PBMCs. Unsorted PBMC contributed roughly 300 ng DNA, 30,000 to 35,000 T cell genomes, to each replicate PCR. Sequenced by immunoSEQ multiplex PCR; TCRdb stores in-frame clones only, minus some. The sample holds approximately 500,000 clones, approximately 81% seen once. For this clone: A far more abundant clone sits one base away, making this likely a read error.

CDR1 is SGHAT and CDR2 is FQDESV in the germline V gene (reference sequence). The CDR3 totals 15 residues. The clonotype was recovered from a woman in her forties in good health. Some clones in this sample may be carry-over from other donors' samples. Sequenced sample: PBMCs. J is TRBJ2-7 and V is TRBV11-1; TRBD2 agrees at 13 bases. CDR3: CASSFGGLAGSEKYF. In nucleotides, the CDR3 is TGTGCCAGCAGCTTTGGGGGACTAGCGGGAAGCGAGAAGTACTTC.